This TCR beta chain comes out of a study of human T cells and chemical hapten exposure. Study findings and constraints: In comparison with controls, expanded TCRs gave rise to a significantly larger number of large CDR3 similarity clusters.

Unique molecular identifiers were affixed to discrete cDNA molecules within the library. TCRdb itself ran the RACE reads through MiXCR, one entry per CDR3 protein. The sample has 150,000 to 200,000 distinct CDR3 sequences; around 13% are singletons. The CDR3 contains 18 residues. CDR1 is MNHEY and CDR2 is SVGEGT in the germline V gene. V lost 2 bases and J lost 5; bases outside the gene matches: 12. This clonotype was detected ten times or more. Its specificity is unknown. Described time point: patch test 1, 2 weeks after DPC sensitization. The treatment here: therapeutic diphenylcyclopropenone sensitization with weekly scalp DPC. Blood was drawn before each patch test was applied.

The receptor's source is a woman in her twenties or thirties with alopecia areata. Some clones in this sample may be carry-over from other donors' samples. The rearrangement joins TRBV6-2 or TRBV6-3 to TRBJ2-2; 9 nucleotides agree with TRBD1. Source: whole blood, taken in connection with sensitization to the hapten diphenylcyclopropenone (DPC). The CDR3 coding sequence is TGTGCCAGCAGTTACGATGGGGACAGGGAATTGAGGACCGGGGAGCTGTTTTTT. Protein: CASSYDGDRELRTGELFF.